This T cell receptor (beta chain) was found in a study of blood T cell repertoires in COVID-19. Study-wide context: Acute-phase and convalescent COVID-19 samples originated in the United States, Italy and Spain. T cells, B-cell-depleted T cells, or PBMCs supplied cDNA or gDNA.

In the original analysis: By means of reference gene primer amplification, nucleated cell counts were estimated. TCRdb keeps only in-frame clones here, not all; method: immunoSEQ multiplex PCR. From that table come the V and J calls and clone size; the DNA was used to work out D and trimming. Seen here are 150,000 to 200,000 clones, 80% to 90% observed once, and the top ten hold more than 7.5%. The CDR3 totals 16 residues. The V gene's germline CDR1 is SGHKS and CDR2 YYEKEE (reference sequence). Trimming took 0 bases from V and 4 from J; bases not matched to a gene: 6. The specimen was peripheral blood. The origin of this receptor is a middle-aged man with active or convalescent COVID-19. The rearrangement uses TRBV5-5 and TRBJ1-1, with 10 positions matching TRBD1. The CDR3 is CASSLASWTGGTEAFF. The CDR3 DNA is TGTGCCAGCAGCTTGGCCTCTTGGACAGGGGGCACTGAAGCTTTCTTT.